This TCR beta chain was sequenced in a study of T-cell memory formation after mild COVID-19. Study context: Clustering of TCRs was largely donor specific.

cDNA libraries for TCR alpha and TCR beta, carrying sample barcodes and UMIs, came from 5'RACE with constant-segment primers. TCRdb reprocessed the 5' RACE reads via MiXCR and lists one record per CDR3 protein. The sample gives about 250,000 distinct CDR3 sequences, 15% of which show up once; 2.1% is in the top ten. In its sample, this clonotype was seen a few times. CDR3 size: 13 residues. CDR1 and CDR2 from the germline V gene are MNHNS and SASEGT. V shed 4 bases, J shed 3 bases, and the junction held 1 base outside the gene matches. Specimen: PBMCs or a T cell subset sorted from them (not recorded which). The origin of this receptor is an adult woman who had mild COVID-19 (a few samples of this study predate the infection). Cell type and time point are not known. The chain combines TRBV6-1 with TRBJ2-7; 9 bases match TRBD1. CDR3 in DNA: TGTGCCAGCAGTGTGGACAGGGGCTACGAGCAGTACTTC. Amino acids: CASSVDRGYEQYF.